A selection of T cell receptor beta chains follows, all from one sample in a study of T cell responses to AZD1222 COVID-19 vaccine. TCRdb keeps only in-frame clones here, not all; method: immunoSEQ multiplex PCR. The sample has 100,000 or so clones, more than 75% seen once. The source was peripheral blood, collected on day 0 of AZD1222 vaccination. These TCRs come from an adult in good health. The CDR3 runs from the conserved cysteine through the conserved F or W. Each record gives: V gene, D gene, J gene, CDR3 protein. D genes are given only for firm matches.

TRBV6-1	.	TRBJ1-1	CASSGRGAGALTEAFF
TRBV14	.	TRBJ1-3	CASSDTSGNTIYF
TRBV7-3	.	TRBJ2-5	CASSSTRALETQYF
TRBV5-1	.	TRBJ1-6	CASSLGSSYNSPLHF
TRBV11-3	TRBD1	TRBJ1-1	CASSLEQTGEEAFF
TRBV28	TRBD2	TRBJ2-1	CASVSGTKNEQFF
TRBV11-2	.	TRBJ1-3	CASSLAWDGNTIYF
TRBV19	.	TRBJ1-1	CASTYKGSTTEAFF
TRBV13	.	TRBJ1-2	CAAGLRGALGYTF
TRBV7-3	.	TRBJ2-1	CASSADGHSYNEQFF
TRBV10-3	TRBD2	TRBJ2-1	CAISEKEGLAGVFNEQFF
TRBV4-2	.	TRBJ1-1	CASSQARAEAFF
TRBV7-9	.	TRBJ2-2	CASSLAGTPTGELFF
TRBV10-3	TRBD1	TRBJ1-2	CAIRTPGQGSSNYGYTF
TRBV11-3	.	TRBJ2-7	CASSLGFAADEQYF
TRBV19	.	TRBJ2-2	CASSITGYTGELFF
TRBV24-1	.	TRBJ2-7	CATSHPAGDSYEQYF
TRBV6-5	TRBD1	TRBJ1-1	CASSSGGSGTEAFF
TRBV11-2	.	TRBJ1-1	CASSFQGNTEAFF
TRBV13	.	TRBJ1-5	CASSLRPGQPQHF
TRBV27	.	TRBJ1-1	CASSTRPGTEAFF
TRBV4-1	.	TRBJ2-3	CASSQRGGRTTSTDTQYF
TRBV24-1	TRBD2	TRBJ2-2	CATAEASGRTNTGELFF
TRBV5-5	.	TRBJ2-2	CASSLVWGSNTGELFF
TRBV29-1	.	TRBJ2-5	CSVDQGWNQETQYF
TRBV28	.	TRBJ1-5	CASSSRLGLVQPQHF
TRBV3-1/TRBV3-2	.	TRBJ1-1	CASSQDSYAEAFF
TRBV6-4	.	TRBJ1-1	CASSPAGGTEAFF
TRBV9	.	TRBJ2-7	CASSLGQGLTYEQYF
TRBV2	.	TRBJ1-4	CASRRGTTINEKLFF
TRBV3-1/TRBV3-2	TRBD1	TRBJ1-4	CASRRQGPLGGEKLFF